This TCR beta chain derives from a study of siplizumab effects on memory and regulatory T cells. As concerns this clone: Its antigen is unknown.

Assay: immunoSEQ multiplex PCR; the TCRdb copy retains only in-frame clones and omits some. Of about 56,000 clones in the sample, just over 95% are singletons; the top ten hold around 1%. Points from the study as a whole: Major contributors to the alloresponse seemed to be naive T cells, which also appeared more diverse than memory cells. Naive-or-memory phenotypes were unassignable for roughly 80-96% of proliferating CD4+ or CD8+ clones. In the presence of siplizumab, alloreactive sequences traceable to unstimulated CD4+ memory cells were significantly reduced.

The germline V gene encodes CDR1 SQVTM and CDR2 ANQGSEA. The V and J ends lost 7 bases and 5 bases respectively, with 11 bases between them. This CDR3 comprises 12 residues. Where a few donor pairs were concerned, the unstimulated naive, memory, effector memory and TEMRA subsets underwent sequencing. This clonotype originated in a human donor in good health. The sequenced material came from naive CD8+ T cells sorted from blood. This chain joins TRBV29-1 and TRBJ2-2, with D uncertain. The CDR3 spells CSALKGTGELFF. The CDR3 DNA reads TGCAGCGCCCTTAAAGGGACCGGGGAGCTGTTTTTT.